This T cell receptor (beta chain) is drawn from a study of shared clonotypes between healthy human individuals. Sequencing was performed with immunoSEQ multiplex PCR; in TCRdb, only in-frame clones are kept and a portion is missing. The sample holds some 1.5 million clones, roughly 96% seen once. Germline V gene sequence: CDR1 SEHNR, CDR2 FQNEAQ (reference sequence). The CDR3 runs 16 residues. The V end was cut by 0 bases, the J end by 2 bases, with 14 bases between. The specimen sequenced was naive CD4+ T cells sorted from blood. Subset denoted: CD45RA+ positively selected. The gene calls are TRBV7-9 and TRBJ2-7; tentative D call: TRBD1 (6 bases). The origin of this receptor is a man aged 30-40 years in good health. This CDR3 reads CASSLAAGTRAYEQYF. The CDR3 DNA sequence: TGTGCCAGCAGCTTAGCGGCCGGGACAAGGGCCTACGAGCAGTACTTC.